The 12 T cell receptor beta chains given below trace back to one sample, sequenced in a study of blood T cells in healthy people across ages. Next came a second PCR, run for about 6 to 12 cycles, which used a sample-barcoded 5' primer along with a J-beta primer mix. Via MiXCR, TCRdb re-called the 5' RACE reads, giving one row per CDR3 protein. The sample lists some 1 million distinct CDR3 sequences; 45% were seen once. Sequences were obtained from blood. The receptors were sampled from an older woman in good health.

This sequence joins TRBV30 and TRBJ2-7; TRBD1 or TRBD2 may be the D gene (5 bases each). This CDR3 is built from 12 residues. Germline V gene lookup returns CDR1 GTSNPN and CDR2 SVGIG (reference sequence). Trimming shortened V by 3 bases and J by 5 bases, and 11 bases separated the two germline ends. In DNA form, the CDR3 reads TGTGCCTGGAGAAGGGACGTCCACGAGCAGTACTTC. It encodes CAWRRDVHEQYF.

The chain combines TRBV29-1 with TRBJ1-1; D might be TRBD1 (5 bases). Germline CDR1 is SQVTM and CDR2 is ANQGSEA. With 7 bases removed from V and 5 bases from J, the gap between germline ends came to 14 bases. This CDR3 spans 12 amino acids. The chain's CDR3 is CSGGTLGTEAFF. CDR3 nucleotides: TGCAGCGGAGGGACCCTGGGAACTGAAGCTTTCTTT.

This clonotype was detected only a few times. This chain connects TRBV11-1 to TRBJ2-7; 9 nucleotides agree with TRBD2. Germline lookup yields CDR1 SGHAT and CDR2 FQDESV (reference sequence). V shed 8 bases, J shed 4 bases, and the junction held 15 bases outside the gene matches. The length of the CDR3 is 16 residues. The CDR3, as DNA: TGTGCCAGCCCAGCGGTAAATAGCGGGAGCCTTTACGAGCAGTACTTC. Its translation: CASPAVNSGSLYEQYF.

This chain connects TRBV20-1 to TRBJ2-5, with TRBD1 identical over 8 bases. TRBJ2-7 explains the end of the DNA better; the J call may be wrong. The CDR3 is 14 residues long. Germline CDR1 DFQATT, CDR2 SNEGSKA (reference sequence). This chain's CDR3 is CSARRTGTHYEQYF. The CDR3 DNA reads TGCAGTGCTAGAAGGACAGGGACCCATTACGAGCAGTACTTC.

V usage is TRBV12-3 or TRBV12-4 and J usage is TRBJ2-3; no firm D call. CDR3 size: 12 residues. V was shortened by 3 bases and J by 7 bases, with 8 bases between the two germline ends. CDR3 in DNA: TGTGCCAGCAGTTTCGGAGCTCATACGCAGTATTTT. This encodes CASSFGAHTQYF.

V and J are TRBV11-2 and TRBJ2-5, with D tentatively TRBD1 (5 bases). The DNA end lines up better with TRBJ2-7; the J call may be wrong. The CDR3 sequence is 15 residues long. CDR1 and CDR2 from the germline V gene are SGHAT and FQNNGV. CDR3 nucleotides: TGTGCCAGCAGCTTAGTGCGCGACGGACACTACGAGCAGTACTTC. Amino acids: CASSLVRDGHYEQYF.

This clonotype has just a few counts. The chain links TRBV20-1 to TRBJ1-4; D uncertain. This CDR3 comprises 15 residues. The V gene lost 0 bases and the J gene lost 4 bases, with 12 bases spanning the gap. Germline CDR1 reads DFQATT; CDR2 reads SNEGSKA (reference sequence). CDR3 sequence reads: CSAREWAAHNEKLFF. The CDR3 DNA reads as TGCAGTGCTAGAGAGTGGGCGGCTCATAATGAAAAACTGTTTTTT.

This clonotype occurred a few times. The rearrangement joins TRBV7-9 to TRBJ2-5; no clear D. CDR3 length: 15 amino acids. Trimming took 5 bases from V and 0 from J, leaving 13 bases between them. Germline V gives CDR1 SEHNR, CDR2 FQNEAQ (reference sequence). CDR3 nucleotide sequence: TGTGCCAGCAGCCCGGGCGACGGATACCAAGAGACCCAGTACTTC. Translated, it gives CASSPGDGYQETQYF.

The chain has TRBV11-2 and TRBJ2-1, with 15 nucleotides matching TRBD2. Germline lookup yields CDR1 SGHAT and CDR2 FQNNGV. Losses at the gene ends were 2 bases for V and 3 bases for J; bases not matched to a gene: 14. The CDR3 consists of 21 residues. CDR3 amino acids: CASSLPAGTSGRTGSYNEQFF. CDR3 coding DNA: TGTGCCAGCAGCTTACCTGCCGGGACTAGCGGGAGGACCGGCAGCTACAATGAGCAGTTCTTC.

This clonotype was seen only a few times. V and J are TRBV12-3 or TRBV12-4 and TRBJ2-2, with no clear D. CDR3 length equals 12 residues. Trimming removed 5 bases at V and 4 bases at J, with 5 bases between. This chain's CDR3 is CASSPLTGELFF. CDR3 in DNA: TGTGCCAGCAGTCCTCTCACCGGGGAGCTGTTTTTT.

This chain uses TRBV28 with TRBJ2-1; D unclear. The CDR3 extends over 14 amino acids. V shed 5 bases and J shed 6 bases, with 14 bases lying between them. Germline loops: CDR1 MDHEN, CDR2 SYDVKM. The CDR3 sequence: CASSDQGPINEQFF. The CDR3 DNA is TGTGCCAGCAGTGATCAAGGTCCTATCAATGAGCAGTTCTTC.

This chain connects TRBV6-2 or TRBV6-3 to TRBJ2-7; D remains unclear. The V end was cut by 6 bases, the J end by 0 bases, with 15 bases between. CDR3 length: 15 amino acids. Germline CDR1 is MNHEY and CDR2 is SVGEGT. This CDR3 reads CASSHRLRSSYEQYF. The CDR3 nucleotides read TGTGCCAGCAGCCATCGGCTTAGGAGCTCCTACGAGCAGTACTTC.